The entry that follows covers one T cell receptor (beta chain) sequence. No antigen is known for it. CD8+ and CD4+ T cells taken from blood had their TCR beta sequenced. Random hexamers primed reverse transcription of roughly 0.5 to 1 ug RNA. Coverage of TCR beta CDR3 amplification by immunoSEQ multiplex PCR extended to 54 Vbeta and 13 Jbeta. TCRdb reprocessed the immunoSEQ multiplex PCR reads with MiXCR, giving one entry per CDR3 protein. The sample consists of roughly 52,000 distinct CDR3 sequences, over 90% of them appearing once. These data are taken from a study of CD8 T cells in Susac syndrome. Study-wide findings and caveats: Susac syndrome CD8+ repertoires were clonally expanded, most strongly in CD8+ TEMRA cells.

This receptor was obtained from a human donor with Susac syndrome. Sequencing was performed on CD8+ T cells from PBMCs.

The CDR3 nucleotides are TGCAGTGCCAAACAGGTTAACACCGGGGAGCTGTTTTTT. Its translation is CSAKQVNTGELFF. V usage is TRBV20-1 and J usage is TRBJ2-2, with D tentatively TRBD1 (5 bases). This CDR3 is built from 13 residues. The germline V and J ends were trimmed by 6 bases and 2 bases, with 10 bases remaining between them. Germline lookup yields CDR1 DFQATT and CDR2 SNEGSKA (reference sequence).